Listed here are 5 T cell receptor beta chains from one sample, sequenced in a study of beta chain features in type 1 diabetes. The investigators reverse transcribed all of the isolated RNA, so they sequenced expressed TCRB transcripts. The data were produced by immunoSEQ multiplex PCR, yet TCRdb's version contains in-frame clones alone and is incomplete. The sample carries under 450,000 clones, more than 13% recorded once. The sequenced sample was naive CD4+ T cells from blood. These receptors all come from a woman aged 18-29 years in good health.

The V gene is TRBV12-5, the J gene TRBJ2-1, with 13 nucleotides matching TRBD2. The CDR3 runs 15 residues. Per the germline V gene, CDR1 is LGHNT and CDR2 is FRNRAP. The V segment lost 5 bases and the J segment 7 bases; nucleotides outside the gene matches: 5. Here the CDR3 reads CASGTSGRARNEQFF. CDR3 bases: TGTGCTAGTGGTACTAGCGGGAGGGCCCGGAATGAGCAGTTCTTC.

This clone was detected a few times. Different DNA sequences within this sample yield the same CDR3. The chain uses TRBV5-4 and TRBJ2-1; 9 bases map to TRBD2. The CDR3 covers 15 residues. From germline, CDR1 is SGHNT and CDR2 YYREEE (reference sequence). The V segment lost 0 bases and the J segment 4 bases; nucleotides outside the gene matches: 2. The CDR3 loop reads CASSLGLAGYNEQFF. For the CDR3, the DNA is TGTGCCAGCAGCTTGGGGCTAGCGGGATACAATGAGCAGTTCTTC. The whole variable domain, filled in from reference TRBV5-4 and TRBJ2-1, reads ETGVTQSPTHLIKTRGQQVTLRCSSQSGHNTVSWYQQALGQGPQFIFQYYREEENGRGNFPPRFSGLQFPNYSSELNVNALELDDSALYLCASSLGLAGYNEQFFGPGTRLTVL.

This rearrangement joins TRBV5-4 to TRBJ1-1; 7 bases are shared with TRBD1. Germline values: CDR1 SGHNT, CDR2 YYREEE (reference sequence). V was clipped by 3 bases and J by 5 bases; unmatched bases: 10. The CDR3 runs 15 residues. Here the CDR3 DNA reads TGTGCCAGCAGCTGGGAACCGGGACAGACGACTGAAGCTTTCTTT. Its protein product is CASSWEPGQTTEAFF. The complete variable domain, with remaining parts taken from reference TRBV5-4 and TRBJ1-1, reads ETGVTQSPTHLIKTRGQQVTLRCSSQSGHNTVSWYQQALGQGPQFIFQYYREEENGRGNFPPRFSGLQFPNYSSELNVNALELDDSALYLCASSWEPGQTTEAFFGQGTRLTVV.

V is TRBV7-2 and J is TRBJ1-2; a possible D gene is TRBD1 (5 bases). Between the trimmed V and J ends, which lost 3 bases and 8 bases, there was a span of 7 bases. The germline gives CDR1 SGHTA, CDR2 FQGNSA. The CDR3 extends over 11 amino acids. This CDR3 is CASSLDKGYTF. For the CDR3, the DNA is TGTGCCAGCAGCTTGGACAAGGGCTACACCTTC.

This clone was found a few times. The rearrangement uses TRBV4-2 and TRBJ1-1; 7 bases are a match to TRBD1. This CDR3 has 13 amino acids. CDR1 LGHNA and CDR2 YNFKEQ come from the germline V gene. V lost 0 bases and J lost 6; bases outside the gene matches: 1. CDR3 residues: CASSQDRGAEAFF. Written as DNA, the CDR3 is TGTGCCAGCAGCCAAGACAGGGGGGCTGAAGCTTTCTTT.